This T cell receptor (beta chain) was sequenced during a study of blood T cell repertoires in COVID-19. Overall study context: Acute-phase and convalescent COVID-19 samples originated in the United States, Italy and Spain.

Under the authors' procedure: Nucleated cell counts were estimated from reference gene primer amplification. Repertoires were generated with immunoSEQ multiplex PCR, while TCRdb's copy carries only in-frame clones and drops some. D and trimming come from the DNA, and the V and J calls and clone size come from that table. This table holds about 200,000 clones, 70% to 85% found once. The source is an older woman with acute COVID-19. Input material: PBMCs or T cells enriched from blood (not recorded which).

The CDR3 loop reads CASSQGGGQNYGYTF. CDR3 in DNA: TGTGCCAGCAGCCAAGGAGGAGGGCAGAACTATGGCTACACCTTC. The chain carries TRBV3-1 (or the pseudogene TRBV3-2) and TRBJ1-2; D is undetermined. The CDR3 sequence is 15 residues long. Trimming took 1 base from V and 2 from J, leaving 11 bases between them. From germline, CDR1 is LGHDT and CDR2 YNNKEL (reference sequence).